Given below is one TCR beta chain in context. Antigen unknown. Compared with germline, one end of the junction differs, possibly owing to a read error. This CDR3 comprises 15 residues. The germline V gene encodes CDR1 SGHTS and CDR2 YDEGEE. These data belong to a study of cytomegalovirus exposure and HLA in healthy donors. Use of 60 Vbeta and 13 Jbeta primers characterized the PCR. Source study methods: An analysis that came later counted 73 million or so unique TCR beta chains, 9 million to 12 million shared. The repertoire was sequenced with immunoSEQ multiplex PCR; TCRdb's copy has only in-frame clones and lacks some. V and J calls and clone size are copied from that table; D and trimming were computed from the DNA. The sample shows 150,000 to 200,000 clones, 77% of them seen only once. Findings and limits, study-wide: In vitro testing confirmed three CMV-associated chains as specific for CMV antigens. In a later analysis, several top co-occurrence clusters appeared linked to parvovirus B19, influenza, CMV and Epstein-Barr virus. Earlier findings revealed that most TCR beta V segments proved productive either about 90% or about 30% of the time.

The chain links TRBV5-8 to TRBJ2-3; D is possibly TRBD2 (5 bases). The sequencing sample was made of PBMCs. The source is a woman under 40 in good health and CMV-seropositive. The CDR3 region is CASSSTQPSTDAQYF. The CDR3 nucleotides read TGTGCCAGCAGCTCCACACAACCTAGCACAGATGCGCAGTATTTT.